These 5 T cell receptor beta chains share one sample of origin, sequenced in a study of regulatory T cells in long-lasting Graves disease. The time point is: newly diagnosed GD, antithyroid drugs for less than 3 months. The authors made the TCR library using RNA they extracted from PBMCs. Library construction for TCR beta used iRepertoire HTBI primers and Arm-PCR of CDR3 regions. TCRdb reanalysed the multiplex PCR reads using MiXCR and keeps one entry per CDR3 protein. The repertoire holds approximately 470,000 distinct CDR3 sequences, with 15% to 20% as singletons. This sample was also put to use in a study of T cells in Graves' hyperthyroidism and ophthalmopathy.

The sample here was peripheral blood mononuclear cells (PBMCs), taken at new diagnosis, from a patient treated with antithyroid drugs. These receptors were taken from a man in his forties with Graves disease.

Only a few counts were recorded for this clonotype. The gene calls are TRBV5-1 and TRBJ2-1; D call uncertain. Per the germline V gene, CDR1 is SGHRS and CDR2 is YFSETQ. The CDR3 spans 13 residues. The V and J ends lost 4 bases and 8 bases respectively, with 13 bases between them. CDR3 sequence reads: CASSHLSSDEQFF. The CDR3 coding sequence is TGCGCCAGCAGCCACCTTTCGAGCGATGAGCAGTTCTTC. The full variable domain, completed using reference TRBV5-1 and TRBJ2-1, is KAGVTQTPRYLIKTRGQQVTLSCSPISGHRSVSWYQQTPGQGLQFLFEYFSETQRNKGNFPGRFSGRQFSNSRSEMNVSTLELGDSALYLCASSHLSSDEQFFGPGTRLTVL.

This clonotype was counted ten times or more. J is TRBJ2-2 and V is TRBV6-5; D is unclear. Trimming pared 0 bases from V and 2 bases from J, leaving 7 bases between. The CDR3 runs 15 residues. The germline gives CDR1 MNHEY, CDR2 SVGAGI. The CDR3 DNA reads as TGTGCCAGCAGTTACTCGACAATAAACACCGGGGAGCTGTTTTTT. It encodes CASSYSTINTGELFF.

This clonotype appeared a few times. The junction shows a germline mismatch at one end, possibly a read error. The J gene is TRBJ2-7, the V gene TRBV11-2, with D hard to call. The CDR3 is 11 amino acids. CDR1 is SGHAT, CDR2 FQNNGV, per germline. The CDR3 coding sequence is TGTGCCAGCAGCTTAGTCTACGGGCAGTACTTC. It codes for CASSLVYGQYF.

This clonotype was seen a few times. The genes are TRBV11-1 and TRBJ2-7; TRBD2 aligns across 8 bases. Germline V gives CDR1 SGHAT, CDR2 FQDESV (reference sequence). The CDR3 loop spans 14 amino acids. J gave up 6 bases and V 5 bases, and 9 bases lay outside the gene matches. The DNA of the CDR3 is TGTGCCAGCAGCCCCTCGGGGGGGCTCGGCGAGCAGTACTTC. This sequence encodes CASSPSGGLGEQYF.

This clonotype appeared many times. The chain combines TRBV28 with TRBJ2-5, with 7 bases identical to TRBD1. The V gene end was trimmed by 4 bases and the J gene end by 14 bases; junction bases not matched to a gene: 16. This CDR3 comprises 14 residues. CDR1 and CDR2 from the germline V gene are MDHEN and SYDVKM. The CDR3 DNA is TGTGCCAGCAGTTCTAACCACGACAGGGCCAACCTTTACTTC. It codes for CASSSNHDRANLYF.